This is a list of T cell receptor beta chains from one sample in a study of blood T cell repertoires in COVID-19. The assay was immunoSEQ multiplex PCR, and TCRdb's table has in-frame clones only and misses some. The sample lists roughly 230,000 clones, less than 90% occurring once. Sequenced input: peripheral blood. All receptors come from a man between 65 and 80 years old with acute or convalescent COVID-19. CDR3s include the opening cysteine and the closing phenylalanine or tryptophan. The D gene is left open where the match is weak. Size is omitted from some rows. Given values are once, few, many or a class for expanded clones.

size,D,V,J,DNA,CDR3
.,.,TRBV7-6,TRBJ1-1,TGTGCCAGCAGCTTAGTGGCGGGGGGTTACACTGAAGCTTTCTTT,CASSLVAGGYTEAFF
.,.,TRBV10-2,TRBJ2-7,TGCGCCAGCACCCTTACCGGGGGTCCCTACGAGCAGTACTTC,CASTLTGGPYEQYF
.,TRBD1,TRBV5-1,TRBJ1-2,TGCGCCAGCAGCCCCGGGACAGGGGCCAACTATGGCTACACCTTC,CASSPGTGANYGYTF
.,TRBD2,TRBV29-1,TRBJ2-1,TGCAGCGTTGACTTGGCGGGAGGCAATGAGCAGTTCTTC,CSVDLAGGNEQFF
.,TRBD2,TRBV5-5,TRBJ2-1,TGTGCCAGCAGCCTATCAACGGGACTAACCTACAATGAGCAGTTCTTC,CASSLSTGLTYNEQFF
.,.,TRBV5-5,TRBJ1-2,TGTGCCAGCAGCTTGGGGCAGCTAGATGGCTACACCTTC,CASSLGQLDGYTF
.,TRBD1,TRBV19,TRBJ1-1,TGTGCCAGTAGTGTTAGGACAGGGGGGCCCATGAACACTGAAGCTTTCTTT,CASSVRTGGPMNTEAFF
.,.,TRBV7-8,TRBJ2-6,TGTGCCAGCAGCTTAGATGGAGCTGGGGCCAACGTCCTGACTTTC,CASSLDGAGANVLTF
.,TRBD1,TRBV7-3,TRBJ2-3,TGTGCCAGCAGCCGTTCTGCAGGGGGCGCAGATACGCAGTATTTT,CASSRSAGGADTQYF
.,TRBD1,TRBV5-6,TRBJ2-7,TGTGCCAGCAGCCCCGGGACAGACGGCTACGAGCAGTACTTC,CASSPGTDGYEQYF
.,.,TRBV4-2,TRBJ1-4,TGTGCCAGCAGCCAATCCCCCTCATTGCCGGCTAATGAAAAACTGTTTTTT,CASSQSPSLPANEKLFF
.,.,TRBV9,TRBJ2-3,TGTGCCAGCAGCGTAGGTAGCCTCTTTAGCACAGATACGCAGTATTTT,CASSVGSLFSTDTQYF
.,.,TRBV7-2,TRBJ2-1,TGTGCCAGCAGCTTAGAGGCGGTCTCCTACAATGAGCAGTTCTTC,CASSLEAVSYNEQFF
.,.,TRBV29-1,TRBJ2-7,TGCAGCGTAGAGACTCTCTACGAGCAGTACTTC,CSVETLYEQYF
many,TRBD2,TRBV9,TRBJ2-2,TGTGCCAGCAGCGCCGGGACTAGCGGGAGGAGGCTGAACACCGGGGAGCTGTTTTTT,CASSAGTSGRRLNTGELFF
.,TRBD2,TRBV5-1,TRBJ2-7,TGCGCCAGCAGCTTGGATAGCGGGGTCCCTTGGGAGCAGTACTTC,CASSLDSGVPWEQYF
.,TRBD1,TRBV28,TRBJ2-2,TGTGCCAGCAGTCGGGGGACAGGGGGCTACACCGGGGAGCTGTTTTTT,CASSRGTGGYTGELFF
.,TRBD1,TRBV28,TRBJ1-2,TGTGCCAGCACCCTCACAGGGACAGGGGGCGCGGGTGGCTACACCTTC,CASTLTGTGGAGGYTF
.,.,TRBV6-2/TRBV6-3,TRBJ1-5,TGTGCCAGCAGCTCAAACCGGTGGGATAAGACAGGTAGCAATCAGCCCCAGCATTTT,CASSSNRWDKTGSNQPQHF
once,TRBD1,TRBV6-6,TRBJ1-4,TGTGCCAGCAGTCCTGGGACAGGCAGTCAAACTAATGAAAAACTGTTTTTT,CASSPGTGSQTNEKLFF
.,.,TRBV5-6,TRBJ1-4,TGTGCCAGCAGCTTGAGCGTGGTCAACCAACTGTTTTTT,CASSLSVVNQLFF
.,TRBD2,TRBV7-8,TRBJ2-1,TGTGCCAGCAGCTTATCTCTAGCGGGGCACAATGAGCAGTTCTTC,CASSLSLAGHNEQFF
.,TRBD1,TRBV7-8,TRBJ1-6,TGTGCCAGCAGTTACACAGGGGATAATTCACCCCTCCACTTT,CASSYTGDNSPLHF
.,TRBD1,TRBV7-3,TRBJ2-5,TGTGCCAGCAGCCCCGGACAGGGGGAGACCCAGTACTTC,CASSPGQGETQYF
.,.,TRBV19,TRBJ1-2,TGTGCCAGTAGTAAAGGAGCGGGACAACCCTATGGCTACACCTTC,CASSKGAGQPYGYTF
.,TRBD2,TRBV5-1,TRBJ2-1,TGCGCCAGCACTAGCGGCAACTCCTACAATGAGCAGTTCTTC,CASTSGNSYNEQFF
.,TRBD1,TRBV27,TRBJ1-5,TGTGCCACCCACGGGACAGGGCTGGGTCAGCCCCAGCATTTT,CATHGTGLGQPQHF
.,TRBD1,TRBV11-2,TRBJ1-1,TGTGCCAGCAGCACCCGGACAGGGCTCAATAACACTGAAGCTTTCTTT,CASSTRTGLNNTEAFF
.,.,TRBV13,TRBJ2-2,TGTGCCAGCATTTACGGGAGTGGCGCCGGGGAGCTGTTTTTT,CASIYGSGAGELFF
.,TRBD1,TRBV18,TRBJ1-1,TGTGCCAGCTCACCGATGACAGGGACTCGGAACACTGAAGCTTTCTTT,CASSPMTGTRNTEAFF
.,.,TRBV3-1/TRBV3-2,TRBJ2-3,TGTGCCAGCAGCCACCGGGGGACTAGCACAGATACGCAGTATTTT,CASSHRGTSTDTQYF
.,.,TRBV6-5,TRBJ2-1,TGTGCCAGCAGTTACAGGGCGGGGGCCAACAATGAGCAGTTCTTC,CASSYRAGANNEQFF
.,TRBD1,TRBV6-2/TRBV6-3,TRBJ1-6,TGTGCCAGCAGTTACCCGGACAGGAATTCACCCCTCCACTTT,CASSYPDRNSPLHF
.,.,TRBV11-2,TRBJ1-3,TGTGCCAGCAGCCCGACAGTAGCCGGAAACACCATATATTTT,CASSPTVAGNTIYF
once,.,TRBV19,TRBJ2-1,TGTGCCAGTAGTAGAGTAGCGAGGTCCTACAATGAGCAGTTCTTC,CASSRVARSYNEQFF
.,.,TRBV5-4,TRBJ1-4,TGTGCCAGCAGCTCAGACAGCACTAATGAAAAACTGTTTTTT,CASSSDSTNEKLFF
.,.,TRBV5-5,TRBJ2-5,TGTGCCAGCAGCTTGGAGGTTTTGGCGGTGTTCGAGACCCAGTACTTC,CASSLEVLAVFETQYF
.,TRBD2,TRBV7-9,TRBJ2-1,TGTGCCAGCAGCGCAATCCCGGGACTAGCGGGAGGGCCGGGGTATGAGCAGTTCTTC,CASSAIPGLAGGPGYEQFF
.,.,TRBV5-1,TRBJ2-7,TGCGCCAGCACCACGAATAGCGGCTCCTACGAGCAGTACTTC,CASTTNSGSYEQYF
once,.,TRBV5-1,TRBJ2-6,TGCGCCAGCAGTCCTTTTAACCCCGGGGGGGCCAACGTCCTGACTTTC,CASSPFNPGGANVLTF
.,.,TRBV6-5,TRBJ1-5,TGTGCCAGCAGTTACTCGATGGGGCTCAATCAGCCCCAGCATTTT,CASSYSMGLNQPQHF
.,TRBD2,TRBV6-4,TRBJ2-4,TGTGCCAGCAGTGACTCGTTGACTAGCGGGAGGGTACTCATAGCCAAAAACATTCAGTACTTC,CASSDSLTSGRVLIAKNIQYF
.,.,TRBV7-9,TRBJ2-6,TGTGCCAGCAGCTTAGAGGCTTTGACTGCCGGGGCCAACGTCCTGACTTTC,CASSLEALTAGANVLTF
.,.,TRBV6-5,TRBJ1-1,TGTGCCAGCAGTCTCGACTACACTGAAGCTTTCTTT,CASSLDYTEAFF
.,TRBD2,TRBV6-2/TRBV6-3,TRBJ2-3,TGTGCCAGCAGCACCGGGACTAGTACTACAGATACGCAGTATTTT,CASSTGTSTTDTQYF